This is a list of T cell receptor beta chains from one sample in a study of shared clonotypes between healthy human individuals. TCRdb's table, derived via immunoSEQ multiplex PCR, lists solely in-frame clones and lacks some. This table holds around 650,000 clones, approximately 96% found once. Sequenced: naive CD8+ T cells sorted from blood. Receptor source: a young woman in good health. Each CDR3 is given with its conserved first and last residue. D genes are given only for firm matches. Clone size is not always given. Where it is, it says once, few, many or a class for expanded clones.

clone_size j_call v_call d_call cdr3_nt cdr3_aa
NA TRBJ2-1 TRBV28 TRBD2 TGTGCCAGCAGTTTTGGGCTCCAACCGGGACTAGCGGGTAGCTCCTACAATGAGCAGTTCTTC CASSFGLQPGLAGSSYNEQFF
NA TRBJ2-7 TRBV7-8 TRBD2 TGTGCCAGCAGCTCCAGGACTAGTTACGAGCAGTACTTC CASSSRTSYEQYF
NA TRBJ2-1 TRBV5-4 NA TGTGCCAGCAGCTCGGTGAGCGATGAGCAGTTCTTC CASSSVSDEQFF
once TRBJ2-5 TRBV2 NA TGTGCCAGCAGTGATTGGTCCCAGGGAGGAGAGACCCAGTACTTC CASSDWSQGGETQYF
NA TRBJ2-7 TRBV5-6 NA TGTGCCAGCAGCTTAGTGGACATGCCGGGATCCTACGAGCAGTACTTC CASSLVDMPGSYEQYF
NA TRBJ1-3 TRBV15 NA TGTGCCACCAGCAGAAGGGGCCGCTCTGGAAACACCATATATTTT CATSRRGRSGNTIYF
NA TRBJ2-1 TRBV5-4 NA TGTGCCAGCAGCTTGGGATCGCCCGTGAATGAGCAGTTCTTC CASSLGSPVNEQFF
NA TRBJ2-5 TRBV30 TRBD2 TGTGCCTGGGGGGGGGACCGGGGGTTGGCCCAGTACTTC CAWGGDRGLAQYF
few TRBJ2-1 TRBV7-9 NA TGTGCCAGCAGCAGCAACAGCGGCAATGAGCAGTTCTTC CASSSNSGNEQFF
NA TRBJ2-2 TRBV28 NA TGTGCCAGCAGCCTGACGGCGAACACCGGGGAGCTGTTTTTT CASSLTANTGELFF
NA TRBJ2-1 TRBV6-5 NA TGTGCCAGCAGTTACTCTATCTCCAGGACCCTTGGGCAGTTCTTC CASSYSISRTLGQFF
NA TRBJ2-7 TRBV5-1 NA TGCGCCAGCAGCGCAGGGGTGGATACCTACGAGCAGTACTTC CASSAGVDTYEQYF
NA TRBJ2-7 TRBV5-4 NA TGTGCCAGCAGCTTCGGCCAAGGCGAGCAGTACTTC CASSFGQGEQYF
NA TRBJ2-2 TRBV6-5 NA TGTGCCAGCAGTTACGGGACACCCGGGGAGCTGTTTTTT CASSYGTPGELFF
NA TRBJ1-5 TRBV28 NA TGTGCCAGCAGTCTCGAAAGAAATCAGCCCCAGCATTTT CASSLERNQPQHF
NA TRBJ1-1 TRBV6-5 TRBD1 TGTGCCAGCAGTCCCACAGGGGAGGGCACTGAAGCTTTCTTT CASSPTGEGTEAFF
NA TRBJ2-1 TRBV19 NA TGTGCCAGTAGACCACCGGGATACAATGAGCAGTTCTTC CASRPPGYNEQFF
NA TRBJ2-1 TRBV13 TRBD2 TGTGCCAGCAGCCCAGGACTAGCGGGAGTGGAGTTCTTC CASSPGLAGVEFF
once TRBJ2-7 TRBV6-1 TRBD2 TGTGCCAGCAGCGTTGGACTAGCGGTCTACGAGCAGTACTTC CASSVGLAVYEQYF
NA TRBJ2-7 TRBV5-1 NA TGCGCCAGCAGCGCCGGCCTCTCCGGCTACGAGCAGTACTTC CASSAGLSGYEQYF